Below are 9 T cell receptor beta chains sequenced from a single sample in a study of blood T cell repertoires in COVID-19. The assay was immunoSEQ multiplex PCR, and TCRdb's table has in-frame clones only and misses some. The sample contains roughly 120,000 clones, 70% to 85% of which appear only once. What was sequenced was peripheral blood. The receptors derive from a man aged 50-59 years with acute or convalescent COVID-19.

The chain has TRBV6-1 and TRBJ1-1; TRBD1 aligns across 7 bases. The CDR3 runs 18 residues. The V gene end was trimmed by 2 bases and the J gene end by 1 base; junction bases not matched to a gene: 13. Germline CDR1 is MNHNS and CDR2 is SASEGT. The CDR3 is CASSEFFRGPLRNTEAFF. The CDR3, as DNA: TGTGCCAGCAGTGAATTTTTTAGGGGGCCCCTGAGGAACACTGAAGCTTTCTTT.

This clone was detected a few times. The chain couples TRBV19 to TRBJ1-5; no definite D call. The CDR3 covers 12 residues. Trimming pared 10 bases from V and 3 bases from J, leaving 10 bases between. Germline CDR1 is LNHDA and CDR2 is SQIVND (reference sequence). The CDR3 region has the DNA TGTGCCACCTCCGAGCCCAATCAGCCCCAGCATTTT. It translates to CATSEPNQPQHF.

This chain joins TRBV5-1 and TRBJ2-7; 12 bases line up with TRBD2. J gave up 4 bases and V 0 bases, and 5 bases lay outside the gene matches. Germline V gives CDR1 SGHRS, CDR2 YFSETQ. CDR3 length equals 16 residues. The chain's CDR3 is CASSLATSGRWYEQYF. DNA of the CDR3: TGCGCCAGCAGCTTGGCGACTAGCGGGAGATGGTACGAGCAGTACTTC.

V usage is TRBV21-1 and J usage is TRBJ2-2; the table's D gene call, TRBD2, was not cross checked with the DNA. TRBV21-1 is listed as a pseudogene. This CDR3 is 17 amino acids long. CDR3 amino acids: CASSKWGGATNTGELFF. The CDR3 DNA follows: TGTGCCAGCAGCAAATGGGGAGGGGCCACGAACACCGGGGAGCTGTTTTTT.

The CDR3 nucleotides are TGCGCCAGCAGGTCCGGGGCGAACACCGGGGAGCTGTTTTTT. Protein sequence: CASRSGANTGELFF. The V and J genes are TRBV10-1 and TRBJ2-2, with a possible D match to TRBD2 (5 bases). V lost 6 bases and J 0 bases, leaving 8 bases between the germline ends. Germline assignment: CDR1 WNHNN and CDR2 SYGVQD (reference sequence). The CDR3 consists of 14 residues.

The chain uses TRBV5-5 and TRBJ1-6, with D possibly matching TRBD1 (6 bases). The germline CDR1 and CDR2 sequences are SGHKS and YYEKEE (reference sequence). V lost 0 bases and J lost 5, with 12 bases in between. This CDR3 is built from 16 residues. CDR3 loop: CASSLGRQADNSPLHF. The CDR3, as DNA: TGTGCCAGCAGCTTGGGTAGACAGGCCGATAATTCACCCCTCCACTTT.

In this sample, this clone turned up a few times. J is TRBJ2-5 and V is TRBV28; TRBD2 is a possible D gene (6 bases). Per the germline V gene, CDR1 is MDHEN and CDR2 is SYDVKM. Between the trimmed V and J ends, which lost 5 bases and 4 bases, there was a span of 17 bases. CDR3 size: 15 residues. CDR3 loop: CASSTSLGGGETQYF. As DNA, the CDR3 is TGTGCCAGCAGTACTAGCCTAGGAGGCGGAGAGACCCAGTACTTC.

This clone was detected only a few times. V usage is TRBV7-9 and J usage is TRBJ2-2; D is unresolved. The germline V gene has CDR1 SEHNR and CDR2 FQNEAQ (reference sequence). Between the trimmed V and J ends, which lost 3 bases and 6 bases, there was a span of 5 bases. This CDR3 comprises 12 residues. Written as DNA, the CDR3 is TGTGCCAGCAGCTTTCAGGCCGGGGAGCTGTTTTTT. It yields the protein CASSFQAGELFF.

This clone was detected ten times or more. The CDR3 reads CASSIPGQASYEQYF. The CDR3, as DNA: TGTGCCAGTAGTATCCCGGGACAGGCCTCCTACGAGCAGTACTTC. The chain combines TRBV19 with TRBJ2-7, with 8 nucleotides matching TRBD1. This CDR3 has 15 residues. Unmatched junction bases numbered 4, after V lost 3 bases and J lost 0 bases. Germline assignment: CDR1 LNHDA and CDR2 SQIVND (reference sequence).